This T cell receptor (beta chain) appears in the sequencing data of a study of shared clonotypes between healthy human individuals. Recent vaccinations or acute infections were absent in the healthy HIV-negative adult donors. This clone appeared once. Profiled with immunoSEQ multiplex PCR; TCRdb holds only in-frame clones, not every one. Of about 1.5 million clones listed, approximately 98% were seen once; the top ten hold about 0.42%. Trimming took 4 bases from V and 2 from J, leaving 15 bases between them. The V gene's germline CDR1 is LNHDA and CDR2 SQIVND (reference sequence). The CDR3 runs to 15 residues.

Sequencing was carried out using naive CD4+ T cells sorted from blood. Subset indicated: CD45RA+ positively selected. The rearrangement joins TRBV19 to TRBJ2-7; D is tentatively TRBD1 or TRBD2 (5 bases each). This clonotype was sampled from a man under 40 in good health. The CDR3 is CASSTTGWGTYEQYF. The CDR3 coding sequence is TGTGCCAGTAGTACCACGGGTTGGGGGACCTACGAGCAGTACTTC.